This T cell receptor beta chain was captured by sequencing in a study of blood T cell repertoires in COVID-19. On the study more broadly: Donors in the United States, Italy and Spain gave samples during acute or convalescent COVID-19.

Source study methods: Nucleated cell number was recorded as an estimate derived from reference gene primer amplification. Assay used: immunoSEQ multiplex PCR; TCRdb lists only in-frame clones, some missing. For V, J and clone size, that table is used; D and trimming come from the DNA. The sample lists around 85,000 clones, around 91% occurring once. This clone has just one count. J was trimmed by 8 bases and V by 6 bases; bases with no gene match: 2. The CDR3 contains 11 residues. Germline V gene lookup returns CDR1 DFQATT and CDR2 SNEGSKA (reference sequence). This chain connects TRBV20-1 to TRBJ1-4; TRBD1 matches 8 bases. Sequencing was carried out using peripheral blood. The receptor was derived from a woman aged 80 or over with active or convalescent COVID-19. The CDR3 reads CSANRGEKLFF. Written as DNA, the CDR3 is TGCAGTGCCAACAGGGGGGAAAAACTGTTTTTT.